The 27 T cell receptor beta chains given below trace back to one sample, sequenced in a study of Graves' ophthalmopathy and Graves' hyperthyroidism. TCR beta CDR3 regions were amplified from RNA transcripts. RT-PCR in the first round used HTBI primers; a second-round multiplex PCR followed. TCRdb re-called the multiplex PCR reads with MiXCR, one entry per CDR3 protein. The sample yields about 620,000 distinct CDR3 sequences, about 20% seen once. Input material: peripheral blood. All receptors derive from a woman under 30 with stable Graves' hyperthyroidism. Some clones in this sample may be carry-over from other donors' samples.

The table lists this clonotype with many counts. The rearrangement links TRBV5-1 to TRBJ2-5; 9 nucleotides match TRBD2. The CDR3 extends over 18 amino acids. J was trimmed by 3 bases and V by 4 bases; bases with no gene match: 16. Germline V lookup: CDR1 SGHRS, CDR2 YFSETQ. The CDR3 DNA reads as TGCGCCAGCAGCCCCGGCTTATGGCGGGAGGGCCGAAAAGAGACCCAGTACTTC. It encodes CASSPGLWREGRKETQYF.

The sample holds many counts of this clonotype. The chain is built from TRBV20-1 and TRBJ2-2; 7 bases line up with TRBD2. CDR1 and CDR2 (germline): DFQATT, SNEGSKA (reference sequence). V was pared by 6 bases and J by 3 bases, with 7 bases of the junction left unmatched. The CDR3 loop spans 14 amino acids. The CDR3 coding sequence is TGCAGTGCGGCAGGACTAGTTGACACCGGGGAGCTGTTTTTT. Its protein product is CSAAGLVDTGELFF.

In its sample, this clonotype was seen a few times. A much larger clone sits a single nucleotide away, making a read error possible. CDR3 bases: TGTGCCAGCAGCTTAGACGGGGCGCGCTCACACCTCCACTTT. Translated, it gives CASSLDGARSHLHF. The chain couples TRBV11-2 to TRBJ1-6, with D possibly TRBD1 on 5 matching bases. CDR3 length: 14 amino acids. CDR1 and CDR2 from the germline V gene are SGHAT and FQNNGV.

The chain employs TRBV6-4 and TRBJ1-1; no clear D. Germline CDR1 and CDR2: MRHNA and SNTAGT. The V and J ends lost 7 bases and 6 bases respectively, with 9 bases between them. CDR3 length: 11 residues. For the CDR3, the DNA is TGTGCCAGCAAGCTTAATTCTGAAGCTTTCTTT. This codes for CASKLNSEAFF.

This clonotype was observed at least ten times. J is TRBJ1-1 and V is TRBV11-2, with D hard to call. The germline V and J ends were trimmed by 3 bases and 2 bases, with 19 bases remaining between them. The length of the CDR3 is 17 residues. Germline CDR1 is SGHAT and CDR2 is FQNNGV. In nucleotides, the CDR3 is TGTGCCAGCAGCTTTCCCCGCGTCTCGGAGACAAACACTGAAGCTTTCTTT. Translating gives CASSFPRVSETNTEAFF.

This clonotype has more than one count but fewer than ten. The V call is TRBV18, the J call TRBJ1-6; D might be TRBD1 (6 bases). CDR1 and CDR2 from the germline V gene are KGHSH and LQKENI. There are 14 residues in the CDR3. V gave up 3 bases and J gave up 8 bases, with 11 bases separating them. The CDR3 loop is CASSPAGVYSPLHF. The CDR3 nucleotides read TGTGCCAGCTCACCCGCAGGGGTTTATTCACCCCTCCACTTT.

This clonotype was picked up many times. J is TRBJ2-7 and V is TRBV9; unclear D gene. The germline V gene encodes CDR1 SGDLS and CDR2 YYNGEE. The ends were cut back, 4 bases at V and 0 bases at J, with 17 bases in the middle. The CDR3 extends over 16 amino acids. CDR3 DNA: TGTGCCAGCAGCCCCCACGCCAGTCCCAGCTCCTACGAGCAGTACTTC. The encoded protein is CASSPHASPSSYEQYF.

The chain employs TRBV12-3 or TRBV12-4 and TRBJ1-6, with D unclear. V was clipped by 6 bases and J by 4 bases, with 7 bases between them. This CDR3 comprises 13 residues. This CDR3 is CASREMYNSPLHF. In nucleotides, the CDR3 is TGTGCCAGCAGGGAGATGTATAATTCACCCCTCCACTTT.

The J gene is TRBJ2-2, the V gene TRBV12-5; TRBD2 aligns across 11 bases. V dropped 7 bases and J dropped 7; count of bases not matched to a gene: 14. Germline-derived CDR1 and CDR2 are LGHNT and FRNRAP. This CDR3 has 17 amino acids. The CDR3 nucleotides read TGTGCTAGTGCCCAAACCACTAGCGGGAGCAGAGACGGGGAGCTGTTTTTT. It translates to CASAQTTSGSRDGELFF.

The chain combines TRBV2 with TRBJ1-1; D may be TRBD1 (5 bases). The germline V and J ends were trimmed by 0 bases and 11 bases, with 22 bases remaining between them. Germline-derived CDR1 and CDR2 are SNHLY and FYNNEI. The CDR3 contains 16 residues. The CDR3 loop reads CASSEALPGYGGGAFF. Here the CDR3 DNA reads TGTGCCAGCAGTGAAGCGCTTCCAGGGTATGGCGGTGGGGCTTTCTTT.

This clonotype was recorded at least ten times. This chain joins TRBV19 and TRBJ1-5; weak D call: TRBD1 (5 bases). The V and J ends lost 5 bases and 6 bases respectively, with 14 bases between them. The germline V gene has CDR1 LNHDA and CDR2 SQIVND (reference sequence). The CDR3 is made up of 14 amino acids. The CDR3 bases are TGTGCCAGTAGTTGGCCAGGGACGGGTCAGCCCCAGCATTTT. It yields the protein CASSWPGTGQPQHF.

This clonotype was observed at least ten times. The V and J genes are TRBV28 and TRBJ1-5; perhaps TRBD1 as D (5 bases). CDR3 length: 13 amino acids. V lost 6 bases to trimming and J lost 6 bases, with 12 bases between them. CDR1 and CDR2 (germline): MDHEN, SYDVKM. CDR3 sequence: CASSLGVGQPQHF. In DNA, the CDR3 is TGTGCCAGCAGCTTAGGGGTGGGTCAGCCCCAGCATTTT.

The chain is built from TRBV28 and TRBJ2-7; TRBD2 matches 7 bases. Per germline, CDR1 MDHEN and CDR2 SYDVKM. The CDR3 runs to 14 residues. J lost 3 bases, V lost 0 bases, and 2 bases had no gene match. CDR3 region: CASSLWSGNYEQYF. The CDR3 DNA sequence: TGTGCCAGCAGTTTATGGAGCGGGAACTACGAGCAGTACTTC.

This clonotype was detected many times. The chain links TRBV25-1 to TRBJ2-7; TRBD2 aligns across 14 bases. The trim removed 8 bases at V and 3 bases at J, leaving 6 bases unmatched. The CDR3 extends over 15 amino acids. From germline, CDR1 is MGHDK and CDR2 SYGVNS. CDR3 in amino acids: CASRTSGGINYEQYF. CDR3 nucleotide sequence: TGTGCCAGCCGGACTAGCGGGGGGATCAACTACGAGCAGTACTTC.

This clonotype was observed at least ten times. J is TRBJ1-1 and V is TRBV5-6; D not certain. CDR3 length equals 12 residues. With 0 bases removed from V and 8 bases from J, the gap between germline ends came to 8 bases. Germline CDR1 reads SGHDT; CDR2 reads YYEEEE. The CDR3 DNA is TGTGCCAGCAGCTTGGGTTCGGGGGAAGCTTTCTTT. Its protein is CASSLGSGEAFF.

The gene calls are TRBV28 and TRBJ1-5; 11 bases are a match to TRBD1. J gave up 6 bases and V 2 bases, and 3 bases lay outside the gene matches. The CDR3 extends over 15 amino acids. Germline lookup yields CDR1 MDHEN and CDR2 SYDVKM. This chain's CDR3 is CASSLPGQGAQPQHF. The CDR3 nucleotides are TGTGCCAGCAGTTTACCAGGACAGGGGGCTCAGCCCCAGCATTTT. Looking up the rest from reference TRBV28 and TRBJ1-5 gives the full variable domain: DVKVTQSSRYLVKRTGEKVFLECVQDMDHENMFWYRQDPGLGLRLIYFSYDVKMKEKGDIPEGYSVSREKKERFSLILESASTNQTSMYLCASSLPGQGAQPQHFGDGTRLSIL.

This clonotype was seen many times. The rearrangement joins TRBV20-1 to TRBJ1-2; the D gene is possibly TRBD1 (5 bases). Germline CDR1 is DFQATT and CDR2 is SNEGSKA (reference sequence). Trimming shortened V by 4 bases and J by 4 bases, and 16 bases separated the two germline ends. This CDR3 has 14 residues. CDR3 sequence reads: CSATRTGGIYGYTF. The DNA for the CDR3 is TGCAGTGCTACTCGGACTGGGGGGATCTATGGCTACACCTTC.

In its sample, this clonotype was seen many times. The J gene is TRBJ2-5, the V gene TRBV20-1; D uncertain. Looked up from germline, CDR1 is DFQATT and CDR2 is SNEGSKA (reference sequence). This CDR3 has 15 residues. The V end was cut by 1 base, the J end by 2 bases, with 14 bases between. The CDR3 DNA is TGCAGTGCTAGAGGCGAGGTAACCCCACAAGAGACCCAGTACTTC. This translates into CSARGEVTPQETQYF.

This clonotype came up many times. The chain couples TRBV20-1 to TRBJ2-5; D is unclear. The CDR3 loop spans 12 amino acids. Germline CDR1 and CDR2: DFQATT and SNEGSKA (reference sequence). V gave up 3 bases and J gave up 3 bases, with 8 bases separating them. CDR3 sequence reads: CSASHGEETQYF. The CDR3 bases are TGCAGTGCTAGTCATGGGGAAGAGACCCAGTACTTC.

This clonotype was counted many times. The conserved phenylalanine or tryptophan normally closing the CDR3 is absent here, so this likely arose from a read error. V is TRBV5-1 and J is TRBJ1-1; 9 nucleotides agree with TRBD1. V gave up 3 bases and J gave up 0 bases; unmatched junction bases: 3. The CDR3 is made up of 15 amino acids. Germline CDR1 SGHRS, CDR2 YFSETQ. The CDR3 loop reads CASSSGQGVNTEAFC. The CDR3 region has the DNA TGCGCCAGCAGCTCGGGACAGGGTGTGAACACTGAAGCTTTCTGT.

This clonotype was observed at least ten times. The chain combines TRBV13 with TRBJ1-1, with D unclear. Trimming shortened V by 6 bases and J by 4 bases, and 15 bases separated the two germline ends. The germline CDR1 and CDR2 sequences are PRHDT and FYEKMQ (reference sequence). The CDR3 has 14 amino acids. CDR3 amino acids: CASSPANTITEAFF. Here the CDR3 DNA reads TGTGCCAGCAGTCCCGCCAATACCATCACTGAAGCTTTCTTT.

Many counts were recorded for this clonotype. The chain uses TRBV11-1 and TRBJ2-2; D gene uncertain. This CDR3 contains 15 residues. Germline V gene lookup returns CDR1 SGHAT and CDR2 FQDESV (reference sequence). The V end was cut by 5 bases, the J end by 4 bases, with 14 bases between. CDR3 in DNA: TGTGCCAGCAGCCCTTTCAAAGGACCCACCGGGGAGCTGTTTTTT. Amino acid sequence: CASSPFKGPTGELFF.

CDR3 coding DNA: TGTGCCACCAGCAGACAACTGGGACAGCCCAGGGAGCAGTACTTC. Protein product: CATSRQLGQPREQYF. The rearrangement links TRBV15 to TRBJ2-7, with 7 bases fitting TRBD1. V was clipped by 2 bases and J by 7 bases; unmatched bases: 11. Germline V gene data show CDR1 as LNHNV and CDR2 as YYDKDF (reference sequence). The CDR3 has 15 amino acids. Full variable domain (missing parts from reference TRBV15 and TRBJ2-7): DAMVIQNPRYQVTQFGKPVTLSCSQTLNHNVMYWYQQKSSQAPKLLFHYYDKDFNNEADTPDNFQSRRPNTSFCFLDIRSPGLGDTAMYLCATSRQLGQPREQYFGPGTRLTVT.

This clonotype was seen many times. The CDR3: CSVIGRASHYEQYF. CDR3 nucleotides: TGCAGCGTTATCGGGAGGGCCTCACACTACGAGCAGTACTTC. The chain joins TRBV29-1 to TRBJ2-7; TRBD2 aligns across 8 bases. Per the germline V gene, CDR1 is SQVTM and CDR2 is ANQGSEA. V was clipped by 5 bases and J by 3 bases; unmatched bases: 9. The CDR3 sequence is 14 residues long.

At least ten counts were recorded for this clonotype. The chain is built from TRBV6-2 or TRBV6-3 and TRBJ2-2; TRBD1 matches 7 bases. With 6 bases clipped from V and 0 bases from J, the junction kept 7 bases outside the gene matches. The CDR3 covers 16 residues. The V gene's germline CDR1 is MNHEY and CDR2 SVGEGT. Here the CDR3 DNA reads TGTGCCAGCAGACCCACAGGGGCTACGAACACCGGGGAGCTGTTTTTT. Translation: CASRPTGATNTGELFF.

The CDR3 is CAGGTGNTGELFF. CDR3 in DNA: TGTGCCGGGGGGACAGGGAACACCGGGGAGCTGTTTTTT. The chain couples TRBV25-1 to TRBJ2-2, with 8 bases matching TRBD1. The CDR3 extends over 13 amino acids. Germline V gene lookup returns CDR1 MGHDK and CDR2 SYGVNS. With 11 bases clipped from V and 1 base from J, the junction kept 3 bases outside the gene matches.

This clonotype came up many times. V is TRBV20-1 and J is TRBJ1-5, with a tentative D call TRBD1 (5 bases). The CDR3 has 15 residues. The germline CDR1 and CDR2 sequences are DFQATT and SNEGSKA (reference sequence). Trimming removed 5 bases from V and 7 bases from J, with 21 bases in between. The chain's CDR3 is CSAPKWGRAGQPQHF. Written as DNA, the CDR3 is TGCAGTGCTCCGAAATGGGGCAGGGCAGGACAGCCCCAGCATTTT.